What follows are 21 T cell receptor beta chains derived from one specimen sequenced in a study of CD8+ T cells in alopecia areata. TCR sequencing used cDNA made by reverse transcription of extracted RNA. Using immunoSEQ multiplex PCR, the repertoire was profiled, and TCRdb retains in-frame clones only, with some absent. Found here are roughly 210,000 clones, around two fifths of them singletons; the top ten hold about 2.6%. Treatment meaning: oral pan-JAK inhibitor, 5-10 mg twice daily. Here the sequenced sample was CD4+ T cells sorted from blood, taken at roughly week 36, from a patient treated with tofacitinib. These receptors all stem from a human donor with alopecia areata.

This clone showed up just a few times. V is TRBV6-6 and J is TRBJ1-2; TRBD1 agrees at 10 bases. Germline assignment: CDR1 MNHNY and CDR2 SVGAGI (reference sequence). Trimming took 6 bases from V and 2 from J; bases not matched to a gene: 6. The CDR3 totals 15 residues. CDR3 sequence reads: CASRIPGQGNYGYTF. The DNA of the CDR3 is TGTGCCAGCAGGATTCCGGGACAGGGGAACTATGGCTACACCTTC.

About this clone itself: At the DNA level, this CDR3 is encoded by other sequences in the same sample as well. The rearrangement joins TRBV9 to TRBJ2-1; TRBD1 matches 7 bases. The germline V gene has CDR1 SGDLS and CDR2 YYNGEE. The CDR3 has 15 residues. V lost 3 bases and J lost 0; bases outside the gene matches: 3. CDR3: CASSAGGSSYNEQFF. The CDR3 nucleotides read TGTGCCAGCAGCGCAGGGGGAAGCTCCTACAATGAGCAGTTCTTC.

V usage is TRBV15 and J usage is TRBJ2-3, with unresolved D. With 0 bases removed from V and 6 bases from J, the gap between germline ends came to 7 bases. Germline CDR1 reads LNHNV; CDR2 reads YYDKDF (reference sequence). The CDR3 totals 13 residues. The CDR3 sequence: CATSREKTDTQYF. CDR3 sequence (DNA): TGTGCCACCAGCAGAGAAAAGACGGATACGCAGTATTTT.

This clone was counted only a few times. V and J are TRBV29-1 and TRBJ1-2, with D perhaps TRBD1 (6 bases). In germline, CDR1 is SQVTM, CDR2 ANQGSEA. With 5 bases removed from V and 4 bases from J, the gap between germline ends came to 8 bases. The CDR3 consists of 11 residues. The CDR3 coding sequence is TGCAGCGTTCGACAGGCCTATGGCTACACCTTC. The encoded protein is CSVRQAYGYTF.

As DNA, the CDR3 is TGTGCCAGCAGCTACGGTGCGGAAAAACTGTTTTTT. Translated: CASSYGAEKLFF. This rearrangement joins TRBV7-9 to TRBJ1-4; D remains unclear. Germline V gene lookup returns CDR1 SEHNR and CDR2 FQNEAQ (reference sequence). V gave up 4 bases and J gave up 8 bases, with 8 bases separating them. The CDR3 is 12 residues long.

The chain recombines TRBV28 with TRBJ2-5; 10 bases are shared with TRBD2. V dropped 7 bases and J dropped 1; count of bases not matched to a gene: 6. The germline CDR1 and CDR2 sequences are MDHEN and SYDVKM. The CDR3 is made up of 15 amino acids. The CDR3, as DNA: TGTGCCAGCACCGGACTAGCGGCAAGCCAAGAGACCCAGTACTTC. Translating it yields CASTGLAASQETQYF.

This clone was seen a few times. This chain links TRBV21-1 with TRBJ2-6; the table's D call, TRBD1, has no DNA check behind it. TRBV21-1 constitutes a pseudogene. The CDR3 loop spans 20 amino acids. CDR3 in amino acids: CASSKAGTGRPKSGANVLTF. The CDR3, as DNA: TGTGCCAGCAGCAAAGCAGGGACAGGGCGCCCCAAGTCTGGGGCCAACGTCCTGACTTTC.

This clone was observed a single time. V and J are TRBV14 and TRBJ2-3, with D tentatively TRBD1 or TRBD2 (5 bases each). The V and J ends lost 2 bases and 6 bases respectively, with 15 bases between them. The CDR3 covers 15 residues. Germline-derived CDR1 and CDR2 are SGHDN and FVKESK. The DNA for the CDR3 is TGTGCCAGCAGCCAAACTGGGACCCCCTCGGATACGCAGTATTTT. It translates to CASSQTGTPSDTQYF.

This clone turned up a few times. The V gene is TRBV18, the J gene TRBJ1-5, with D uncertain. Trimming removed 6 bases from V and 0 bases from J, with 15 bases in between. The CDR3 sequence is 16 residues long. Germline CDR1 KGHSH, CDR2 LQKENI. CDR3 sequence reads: CASSGREGISNQPQHF. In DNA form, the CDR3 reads TGTGCCAGCTCGGGCCGTGAGGGAATTAGCAATCAGCCCCAGCATTTT.

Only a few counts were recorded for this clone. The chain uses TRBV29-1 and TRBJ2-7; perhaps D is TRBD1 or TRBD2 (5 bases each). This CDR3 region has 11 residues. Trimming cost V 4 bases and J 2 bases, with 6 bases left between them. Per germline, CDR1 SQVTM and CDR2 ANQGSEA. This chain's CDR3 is CSVVGAYEQYF. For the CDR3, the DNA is TGCAGCGTTGTGGGGGCCTACGAGCAGTACTTC.

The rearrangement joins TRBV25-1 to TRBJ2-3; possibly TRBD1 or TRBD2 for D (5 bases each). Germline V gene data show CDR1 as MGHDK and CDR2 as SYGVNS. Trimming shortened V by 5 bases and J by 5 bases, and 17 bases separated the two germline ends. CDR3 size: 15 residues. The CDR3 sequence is CASSSEERGQDTQYF. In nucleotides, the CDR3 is TGTGCCAGCAGTTCGGAGGAGAGGGGCCAAGATACGCAGTATTTT.

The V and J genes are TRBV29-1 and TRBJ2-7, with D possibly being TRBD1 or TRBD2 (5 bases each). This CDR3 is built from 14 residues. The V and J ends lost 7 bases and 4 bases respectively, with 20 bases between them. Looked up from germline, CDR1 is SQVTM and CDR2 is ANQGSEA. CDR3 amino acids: CSASGTTGTYEQYF. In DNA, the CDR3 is TGCAGCGCGTCCGGGACGACTGGGACGTACGAGCAGTACTTC.

CDR3 sequence: CASSFLGANYNEQFF. The CDR3 DNA reads as TGTGCCAGCAGCTTTCTCGGGGCAAACTACAATGAGCAGTTCTTC. The chain recombines TRBV7-8 with TRBJ2-1; D might be TRBD1 or TRBD2, each matching 5 bases. Between the trimmed V and J ends, which lost 3 bases and 3 bases, there was a span of 12 bases. CDR3 size: 15 residues. The germline V gene has CDR1 SGHVS and CDR2 FQNEAQ.

CDR3 sequence (DNA): TGTGCCAGCAGCTTAGGAACAGGGGGCACAGATACGCAGTATTTT. Residues: CASSLGTGGTDTQYF. This rearrangement joins TRBV11-2 to TRBJ2-3, with 7 positions matching TRBD1. This CDR3 comprises 15 residues. V lost 1 base to trimming and J lost 1 base; unmatched junction nucleotides: 2. Germline loops: CDR1 SGHAT, CDR2 FQNNGV.

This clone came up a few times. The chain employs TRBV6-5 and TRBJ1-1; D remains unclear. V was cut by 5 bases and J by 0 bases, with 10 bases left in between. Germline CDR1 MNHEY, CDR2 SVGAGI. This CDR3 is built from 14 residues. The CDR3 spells CASSELRMNTEAFF. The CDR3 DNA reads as TGTGCCAGCAGTGAACTGCGGATGAACACTGAAGCTTTCTTT.

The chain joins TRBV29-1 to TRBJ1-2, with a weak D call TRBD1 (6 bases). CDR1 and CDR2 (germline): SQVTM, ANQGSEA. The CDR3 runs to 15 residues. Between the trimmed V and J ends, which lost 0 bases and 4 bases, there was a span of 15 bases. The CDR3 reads CSVEDYGGLSYGYTF. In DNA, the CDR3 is TGCAGCGTTGAAGATTACGGGGGCCTCAGCTATGGCTACACCTTC.

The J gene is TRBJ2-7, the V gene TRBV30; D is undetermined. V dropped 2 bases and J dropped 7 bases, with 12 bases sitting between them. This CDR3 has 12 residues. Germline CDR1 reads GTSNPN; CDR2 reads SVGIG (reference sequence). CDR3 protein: CAWSPLDGEQYF. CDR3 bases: TGTGCCTGGAGTCCTCTTGATGGGGAGCAGTACTTC.

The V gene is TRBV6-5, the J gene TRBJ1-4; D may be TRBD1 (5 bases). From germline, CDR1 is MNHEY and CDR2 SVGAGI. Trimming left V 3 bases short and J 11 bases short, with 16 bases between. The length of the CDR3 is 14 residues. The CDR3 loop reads CASSYAGSGRKLFF. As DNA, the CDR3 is TGTGCCAGCAGTTATGCAGGGTCGGGGAGGAAACTGTTTTTT.

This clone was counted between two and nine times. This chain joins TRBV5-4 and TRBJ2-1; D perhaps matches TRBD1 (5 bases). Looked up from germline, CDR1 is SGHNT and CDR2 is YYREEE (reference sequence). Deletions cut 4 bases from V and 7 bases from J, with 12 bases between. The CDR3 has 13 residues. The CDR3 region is CASSPQGGNEQFF. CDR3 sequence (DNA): TGTGCCAGCAGCCCCCAGGGTGGTAATGAGCAGTTCTTC.

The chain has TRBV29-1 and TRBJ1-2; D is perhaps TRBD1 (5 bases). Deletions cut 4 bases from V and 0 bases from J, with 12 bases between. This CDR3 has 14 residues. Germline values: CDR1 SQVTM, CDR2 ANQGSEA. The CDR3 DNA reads TGCAGCGTTGCCCTGCTGACAGCTAACTATGGCTACACCTTC. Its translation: CSVALLTANYGYTF.

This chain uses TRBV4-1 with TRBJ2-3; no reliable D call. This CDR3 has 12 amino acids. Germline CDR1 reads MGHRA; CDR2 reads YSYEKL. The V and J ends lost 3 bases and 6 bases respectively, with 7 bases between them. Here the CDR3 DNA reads TGCGCCAGCAGCCACCTTTTCGATACGCAGTATTTT. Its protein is CASSHLFDTQYF.